The T cell receptor (beta chain) described here comes from a study of blood T cell repertoires in COVID-19. Original handling: Cell counts per sample came from amplifying reference gene primers. TCRdb keeps only in-frame clones here, not all; method: immunoSEQ multiplex PCR. Clonal size and the V and J genes are those of that table, whereas D and trimming came from the DNA. The data hold hundreds of thousands of clones, with approximately 86% observed a single time. The CDR3 is 16 residues long. The sample comprised peripheral blood. The V gene is TRBV21-1, the J gene TRBJ1-1. TRBV21-1 is labeled a pseudogene. This receptor was identified in a man aged 60 to 75 with acute or convalescent COVID-19. The CDR3 reads CASSKAEGGSDTEAFF. CDR3 nucleotides: TGTGCCAGCAGCAAAGCGGAGGGAGGGAGCGACACTGAAGCTTTCTTT.